This T cell receptor (beta chain) came from a study of human T cells and chemical hapten exposure. Time point described: pre-sensitization, week 0. As to treatment: therapeutic diphenylcyclopropenone sensitization with weekly scalp DPC. This clonotype was seen at least ten times. This CDR3 spans 16 amino acids. Germline trimming cut 2 bases from V and 3 bases from J; bases unmatched to any gene: 5. CDR1 MNHNY and CDR2 SVGAGI come from the germline V gene (reference sequence). TCRdb reprocessed the RACE reads with MiXCR, giving one entry per CDR3 protein. The sample includes more than 80,000 distinct CDR3 sequences, about a tenth seen only once; the top ten take under 3.5%.

This clonotype originated in an older woman with alopecia areata. Some clones in this sample may be carry-over from other donors' samples. Sequencing was performed on whole blood, taken in connection with sensitization to the hapten diphenylcyclopropenone (DPC). This chain uses TRBV6-6 with TRBJ2-3; 10 bases align to TRBD2. Here the CDR3 reads CASSYGLAGVTDTQYF. CDR3 DNA: TGTGCCAGCAGTTACGGGCTAGCGGGGGTTACAGATACGCAGTATTTT.